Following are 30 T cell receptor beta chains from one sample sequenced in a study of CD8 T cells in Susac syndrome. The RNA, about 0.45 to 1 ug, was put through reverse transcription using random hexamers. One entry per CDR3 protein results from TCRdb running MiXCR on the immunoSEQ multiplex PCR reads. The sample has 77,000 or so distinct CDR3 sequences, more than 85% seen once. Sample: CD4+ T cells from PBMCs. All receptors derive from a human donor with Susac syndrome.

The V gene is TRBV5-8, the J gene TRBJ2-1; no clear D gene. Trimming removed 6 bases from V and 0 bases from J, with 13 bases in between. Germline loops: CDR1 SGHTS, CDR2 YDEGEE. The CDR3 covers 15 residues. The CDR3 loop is CASTYSGSSYNEQFF. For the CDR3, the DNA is TGTGCCAGCACCTACTCCGGTAGCTCCTACAATGAGCAGTTCTTC.

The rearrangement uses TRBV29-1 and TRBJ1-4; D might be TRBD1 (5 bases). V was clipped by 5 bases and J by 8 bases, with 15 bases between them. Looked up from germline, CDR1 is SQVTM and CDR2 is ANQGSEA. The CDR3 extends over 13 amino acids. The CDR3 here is CSVSWGMKEKLFF. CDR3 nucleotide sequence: TGCAGCGTTTCATGGGGGATGAAGGAAAAACTGTTTTTT.

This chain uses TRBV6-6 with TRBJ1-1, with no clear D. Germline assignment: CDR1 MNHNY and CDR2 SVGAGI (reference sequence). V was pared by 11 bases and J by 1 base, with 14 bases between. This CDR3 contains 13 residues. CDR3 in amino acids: CAGRRRQNTEAFF. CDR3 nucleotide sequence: TGTGCCGGTCGCAGGCGACAGAACACTGAAGCTTTCTTT.

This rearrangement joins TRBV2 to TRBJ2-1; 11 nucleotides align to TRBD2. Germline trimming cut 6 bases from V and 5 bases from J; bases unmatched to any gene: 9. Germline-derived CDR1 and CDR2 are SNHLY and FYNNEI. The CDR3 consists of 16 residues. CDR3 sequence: CASSGYSGGANNEQFF. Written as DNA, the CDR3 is TGTGCCAGCAGCGGGTATAGCGGGGGGGCTAACAATGAGCAGTTCTTC.

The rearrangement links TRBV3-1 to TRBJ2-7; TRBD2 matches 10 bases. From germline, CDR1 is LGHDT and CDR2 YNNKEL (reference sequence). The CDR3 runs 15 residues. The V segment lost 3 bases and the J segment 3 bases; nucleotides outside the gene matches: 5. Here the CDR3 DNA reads TGTGCCAGCAGCCAGCCACTAGCGGGAAGCTACGAGCAGTACTTC. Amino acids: CASSQPLAGSYEQYF.

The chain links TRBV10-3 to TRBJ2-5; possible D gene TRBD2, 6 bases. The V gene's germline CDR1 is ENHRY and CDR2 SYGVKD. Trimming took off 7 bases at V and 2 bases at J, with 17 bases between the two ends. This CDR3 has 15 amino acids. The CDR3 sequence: CAIKPGRRGQETQYF. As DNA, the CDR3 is TGTGCCATCAAGCCTGGGAGACGGGGGCAAGAGACCCAGTACTTC.

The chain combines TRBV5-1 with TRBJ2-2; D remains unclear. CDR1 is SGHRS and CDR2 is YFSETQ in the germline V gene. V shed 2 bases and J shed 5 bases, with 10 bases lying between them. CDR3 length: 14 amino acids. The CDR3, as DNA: TGCGCCAGCAGCTTCCCGATGGGGACCGGGGAGCTGTTTTTT. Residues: CASSFPMGTGELFF.

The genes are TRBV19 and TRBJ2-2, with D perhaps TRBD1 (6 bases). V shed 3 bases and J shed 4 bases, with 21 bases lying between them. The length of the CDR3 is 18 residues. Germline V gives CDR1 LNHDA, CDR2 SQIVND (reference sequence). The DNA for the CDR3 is TGTGCCAGTAGTATCAGGGGCTCGGGCGGTCCTCTCACCGGGGAGCTGTTTTTT. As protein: CASSIRGSGGPLTGELFF.

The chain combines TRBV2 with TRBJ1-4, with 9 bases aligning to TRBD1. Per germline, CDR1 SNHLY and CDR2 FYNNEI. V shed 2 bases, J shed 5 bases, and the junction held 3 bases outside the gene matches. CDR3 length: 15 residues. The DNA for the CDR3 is TGTGCCAGCAGTGAACCGGGACAGGGAAATGAAAAACTGTTTTTT. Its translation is CASSEPGQGNEKLFF.

CDR3 sequence reads: CASTRGSGANVLTF. DNA of the CDR3: TGTGCCAGCACCCGGGGCTCTGGGGCCAACGTCCTGACTTTC. The chain uses TRBV2 and TRBJ2-6; D perhaps matches TRBD2 (5 bases). This CDR3 spans 14 amino acids. In germline, CDR1 is SNHLY, CDR2 FYNNEI. The V gene lost 7 bases and the J gene lost 0 bases, with 7 bases spanning the gap.

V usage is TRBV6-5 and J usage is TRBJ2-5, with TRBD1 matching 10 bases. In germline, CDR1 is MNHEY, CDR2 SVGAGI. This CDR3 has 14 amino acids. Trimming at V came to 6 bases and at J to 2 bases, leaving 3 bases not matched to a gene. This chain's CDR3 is CASRTGGTQETQYF. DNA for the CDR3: TGTGCCAGCAGGACAGGGGGCACACAAGAGACCCAGTACTTC.

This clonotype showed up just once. Here the CDR3 DNA reads TGTGCCAGCAGCCGACAGAGAACCGCGGCATATGGCTACACCTTC. Protein sequence: CASSRQRTAAYGYTF. The V gene is TRBV2, the J gene TRBJ1-2; D is perhaps TRBD1 (5 bases). Trimming shortened V by 6 bases and J by 5 bases, and 19 bases separated the two germline ends. The germline V gene encodes CDR1 SNHLY and CDR2 FYNNEI. The CDR3 totals 15 residues. Together with reference TRBV2 and TRBJ1-2, the CDR3 gives the full variable domain: EPEVTQTPSHQVTQMGQEVILRCVPISNHLYFYWYRQILGQKVEFLVSFYNNEISEKSEIFDDQFSVERPDGSNFTLKIRSTKLEDSAMYFCASSRQRTAAYGYTFGSGTRLTVV.

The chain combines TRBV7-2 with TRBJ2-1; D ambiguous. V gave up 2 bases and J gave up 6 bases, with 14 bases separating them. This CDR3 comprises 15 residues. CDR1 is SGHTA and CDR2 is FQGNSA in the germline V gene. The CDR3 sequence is CASSLLDDLTNEQFF. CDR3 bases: TGTGCCAGCAGCTTATTGGATGATCTCACCAATGAGCAGTTCTTC.

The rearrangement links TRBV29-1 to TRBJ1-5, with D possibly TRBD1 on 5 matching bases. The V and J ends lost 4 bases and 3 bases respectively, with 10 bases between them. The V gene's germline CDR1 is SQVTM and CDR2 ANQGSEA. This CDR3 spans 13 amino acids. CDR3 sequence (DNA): TGCAGCGTTGTGGCAGGGTTCAATCAGCCCCAGCATTTT. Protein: CSVVAGFNQPQHF.

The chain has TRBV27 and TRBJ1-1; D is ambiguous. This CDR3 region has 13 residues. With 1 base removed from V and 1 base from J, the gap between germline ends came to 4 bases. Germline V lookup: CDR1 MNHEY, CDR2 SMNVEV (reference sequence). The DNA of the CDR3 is TGTGCCAGCAGTTTATACGAGAACACTGAAGCTTTCTTT. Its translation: CASSLYENTEAFF.

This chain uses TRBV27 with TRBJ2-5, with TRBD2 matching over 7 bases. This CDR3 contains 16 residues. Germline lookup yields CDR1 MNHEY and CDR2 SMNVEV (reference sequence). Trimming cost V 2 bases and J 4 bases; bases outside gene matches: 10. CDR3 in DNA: TGTGCCAGCAGTTTAGGATCCAGCGGGGTAGTAGAGACCCAGTACTTC. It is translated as CASSLGSSGVVETQYF.

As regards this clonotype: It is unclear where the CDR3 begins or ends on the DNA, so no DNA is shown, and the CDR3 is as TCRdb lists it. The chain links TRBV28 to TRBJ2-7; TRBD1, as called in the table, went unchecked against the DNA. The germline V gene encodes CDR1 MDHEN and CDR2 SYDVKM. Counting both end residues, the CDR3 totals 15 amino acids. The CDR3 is CASSLVGTGTHILDF.

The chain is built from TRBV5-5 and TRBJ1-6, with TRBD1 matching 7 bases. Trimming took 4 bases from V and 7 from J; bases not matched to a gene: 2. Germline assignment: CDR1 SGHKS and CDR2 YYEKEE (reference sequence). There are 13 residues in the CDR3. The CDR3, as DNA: TGTGCCAGCAGCCTGACAGGGAATTCACCCCTCCACTTT. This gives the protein CASSLTGNSPLHF.

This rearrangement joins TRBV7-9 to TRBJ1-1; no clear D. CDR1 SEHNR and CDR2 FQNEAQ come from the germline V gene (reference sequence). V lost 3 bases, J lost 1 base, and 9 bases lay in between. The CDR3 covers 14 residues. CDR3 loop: CASSFYAENTEAFF. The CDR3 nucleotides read TGTGCCAGCAGCTTCTATGCAGAGAACACTGAAGCTTTCTTT.

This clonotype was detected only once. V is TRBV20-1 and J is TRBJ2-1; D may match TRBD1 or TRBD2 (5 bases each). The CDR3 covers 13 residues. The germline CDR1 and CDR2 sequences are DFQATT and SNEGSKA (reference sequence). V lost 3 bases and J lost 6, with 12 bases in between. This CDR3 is CSARVGAPNEQFF. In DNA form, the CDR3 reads TGCAGTGCTAGGGTCGGGGCACCCAATGAGCAGTTCTTC.

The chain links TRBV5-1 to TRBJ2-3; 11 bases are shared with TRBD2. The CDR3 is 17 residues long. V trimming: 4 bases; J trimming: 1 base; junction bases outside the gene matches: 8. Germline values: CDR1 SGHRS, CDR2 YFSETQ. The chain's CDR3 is CASSPTGTSGGTDTQYF. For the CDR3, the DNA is TGCGCCAGCAGCCCGACCGGGACTAGCGGTGGCACAGATACGCAGTATTTT.

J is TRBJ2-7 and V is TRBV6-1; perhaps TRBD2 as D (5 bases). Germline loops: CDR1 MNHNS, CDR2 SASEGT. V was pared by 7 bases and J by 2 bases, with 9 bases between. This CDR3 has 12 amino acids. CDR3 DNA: TGTGCCAGCACCGAGGGTCCCTACGAGCAGTACTTC. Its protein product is CASTEGPYEQYF.

CDR3 nucleotide sequence: TGTGCCACCAGTGAGCCGCCGGGACAGGGATCGGCCAAAAACATTCAGTACTTC. Its translation is CATSEPPGQGSAKNIQYF. This chain links TRBV24-1 with TRBJ2-4; 9 nucleotides align to TRBD1. Germline V gives CDR1 KGHDR, CDR2 SFDVKD. This CDR3 contains 18 residues. The V segment lost 4 bases and the J segment 1 base; nucleotides outside the gene matches: 10.

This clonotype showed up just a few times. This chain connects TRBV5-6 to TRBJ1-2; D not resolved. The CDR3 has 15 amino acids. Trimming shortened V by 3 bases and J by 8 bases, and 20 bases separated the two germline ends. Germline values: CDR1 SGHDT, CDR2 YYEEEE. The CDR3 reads CASSSRFRLRGGYTF. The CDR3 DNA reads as TGTGCCAGCAGCTCGCGGTTCCGACTCCGTGGGGGCTACACCTTC.

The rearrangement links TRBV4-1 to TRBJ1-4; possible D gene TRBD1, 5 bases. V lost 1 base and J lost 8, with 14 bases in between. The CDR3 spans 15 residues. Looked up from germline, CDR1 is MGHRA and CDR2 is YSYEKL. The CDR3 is CASSQGGRRGEKLFF. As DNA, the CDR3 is TGCGCCAGCAGCCAAGGCGGGAGGCGGGGGGAAAAACTGTTTTTT.

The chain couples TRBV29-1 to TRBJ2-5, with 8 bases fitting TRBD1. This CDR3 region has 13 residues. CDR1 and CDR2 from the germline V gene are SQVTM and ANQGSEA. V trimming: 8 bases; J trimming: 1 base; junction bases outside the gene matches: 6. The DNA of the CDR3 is TGCAGCACTCGAGGGACAGGCCAAGAGACCCAGTACTTC. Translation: CSTRGTGQETQYF.

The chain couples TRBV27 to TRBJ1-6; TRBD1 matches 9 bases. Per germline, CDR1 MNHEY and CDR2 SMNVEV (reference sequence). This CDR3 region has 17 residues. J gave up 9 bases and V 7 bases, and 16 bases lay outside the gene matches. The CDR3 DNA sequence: TGTGCCAGCAAATCGAACTCGGACAGGGGTGTTGTTTCACCCCTCCACTTT. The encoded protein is CASKSNSDRGVVSPLHF.

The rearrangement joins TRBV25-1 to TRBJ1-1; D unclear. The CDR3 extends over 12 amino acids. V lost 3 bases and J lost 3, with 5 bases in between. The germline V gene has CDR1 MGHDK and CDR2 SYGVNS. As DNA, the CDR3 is TGTGCCAGCAGTGATGGATACACTGAAGCTTTCTTT. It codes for CASSDGYTEAFF.

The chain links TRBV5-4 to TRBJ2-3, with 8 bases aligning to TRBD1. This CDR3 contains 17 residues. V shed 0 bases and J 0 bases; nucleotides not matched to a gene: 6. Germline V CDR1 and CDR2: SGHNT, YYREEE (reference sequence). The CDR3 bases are TGTGCCAGCAGCTTGGCAGGGGGCTCCCTTAGCACAGATACGCAGTATTTT. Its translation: CASSLAGGSLSTDTQYF. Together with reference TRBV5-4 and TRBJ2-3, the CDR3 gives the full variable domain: ETGVTQSPTHLIKTRGQQVTLRCSSQSGHNTVSWYQQALGQGPQFIFQYYREEENGRGNFPPRFSGLQFPNYSSELNVNALELDDSALYLCASSLAGGSLSTDTQYFGPGTRLTVL.

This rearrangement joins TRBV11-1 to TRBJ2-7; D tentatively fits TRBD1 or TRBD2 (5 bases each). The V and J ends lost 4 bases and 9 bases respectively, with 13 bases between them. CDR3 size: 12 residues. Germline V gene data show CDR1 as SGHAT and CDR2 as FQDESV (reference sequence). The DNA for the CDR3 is TGTGCCAGCAGCTGGGGGACCTCCGCGCAGTACTTC. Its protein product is CASSWGTSAQYF. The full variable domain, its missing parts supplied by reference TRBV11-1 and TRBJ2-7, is EAEVAQSPRYKITEKSQAVAFWCDPISGHATLYWYRQILGQGPELLVQFQDESVVDDSQLPKDRFSAERLKGVDSTLKIQPAELGDSAMYLCASSWGTSAQYFGPGTRLTVT.